This TCR beta chain is from a study of cytomegalovirus exposure and HLA in healthy donors. Primers for the PCR totalled 60 Vbeta and 13 Jbeta. Assay used: immunoSEQ multiplex PCR; TCRdb lists only in-frame clones, some missing. The sample records fewer than 200,000 clones, 68% being singletons. Per germline, CDR1 SGHTA and CDR2 FQGNSA. The V gene lost 3 bases and the J gene lost 2 bases, with 8 bases spanning the gap. This CDR3 region has 13 residues. The receptor's source is a woman between 35 and 50 years old in good health and CMV-seropositive. Sequencing was carried out using PBMCs. V gene TRBV7-2 combines with J gene TRBJ2-7; D might be TRBD1 (5 bases). CDR3 DNA sequence: TGTGCCAGCAGCTTGGACAAGACCTACGAGCAGTACTTC. Translated, it gives CASSLDKTYEQYF.